Sequencing of this T cell receptor beta chain was carried out in a study of T cell responses to AZD1222 COVID-19 vaccine (dated by TCRdb to the early 2020s). General notes on the study: AZD1222 recipients given second doses at about 4 weeks or at about 12 weeks were pooled, since spike-specific TCR depth and breadth were not found to differ between the two schedules. A total of approximately 250 trial participants underwent TCR sequencing, of whom 200 to 220 had received two doses of AZD1222 and about 26 had received two doses of the MenACWY control vaccine. Trial participants were enrolled by age into 18-55, 56-69 and 70-plus year subgroups, with 148, 28 and 57 TCR-sequenced participants respectively.

The CDR3 regions of human TCRbeta chains were analyzed by immunosequencing. The authors' analysis ran thus. TCRs in the repertoires were matched against a reference library of SARS-CoV-2-specific TCRs that had been generated with the MIRA antigen-specificity platform. Breadth was defined as the fraction of unique TCRs that were SARS-CoV-2-associated, and depth was defined as the fraction of total T cells that were SARS-CoV-2-associated. Using the MIRA data, every spike-specific TCR was mapped to the spike region that the TCR reacted to and assigned to either a CD4 or a CD8 class. Log10-transformed breadth and depth values were compared by one-way ANOVA with Sidak's multiple comparisons tests. TCRdb provides this immuneACCESS table in a form limited to in-frame rearrangements. Some clones are lacking; in checked studies, under half of them reflect an unresolved V gene, and why the rest are absent is not known. Clone size and V and J calls were adopted from that table, with D and trimming inferred from the DNA. The sample table holds some 91,000 clones, of which roughly nine tenths were seen once. Under 2.5% of the sample lies in the top ten.

Of note for this clone: Its recognized antigen is unknown. Base quality data are lacking; no much larger clone is found one base away.

Trimming accounts for 1 base at V and 3 bases at J, while the number of junction bases matched to no gene is 3. Based on the germline V gene, the CDR1 and CDR2 sequences are MGHDK and SYGVNS. Counted from cysteine to phenylalanine, this CDR3 has 14 amino acids. Only CDR3 DNA is held: 42 bases, read in frame from base 1. The sample's time point label, in plain terms: baseline before first vaccination. Vaccinee samples came from UK trials COV001 and COV002, including a single-blind randomized controlled phase 2/3 trial of AZD1222 (ChAdOx1 nCoV-19) in healthy adults. For TCRbeta chain sequencing, PBMC samples from trial participants were taken at day 0 and at day 28 after the second dose. The full study reports these points: Participants were mostly white British and included more females than males, and it was suggested by the authors that clonal diversity may have been underestimated. In the small 56-69-year group, the increase in depth fell short of significance, most likely because of low power. Conclusions about previously exposed vaccinees are limited, since just a handful of AZD1222 recipients were seropositive for SARS-CoV-2 at baseline. Reportedly, close to half of the unique spike-specific TCRs recognized epitopes lying outside the regions that are mutated in the B.1.351 and B.1.1.7 variants. A significant rise in spike-specific TCR breadth and depth was observed after two AZD1222 doses relative to day 0 and relative to MenACWY recipients. Because no day 14 peak-response samples were available, the repertoires could be characterized only after the peak T cell response. CD4 TCRs associated with the vaccine covered the entire spike protein, and the dominant responses were in regions 160-218 and 743-854.

The sequence derives from an adult in good health. In this chain, TRBV25-1 is recombined with TRBJ2-7; TRBD1 matches 7 bases in the middle. Sequenced here: peripheral blood, sampled on day 0 of AZD1222 vaccination. The CDR3 protein is CASSESTGSYEQYF. The nucleotides are TGTGCCAGCAGTGAATCGACAGGGAGCTACGAGCAGTACTTC.